Here is one TCR beta chain with its context. There are 15 residues in the CDR3. Germline loops: CDR1 MNHEY, CDR2 SMNVEV (reference sequence). Trimming cost V 5 bases and J 6 bases; bases outside gene matches: 6. This entry belongs to a study of T cells in tumors after PD-1 blockade. Study-wide background: No patient had prior checkpoint blockade, systemic immunosuppression, or radiotherapy within 4 weeks. Some patients also took daily vismodegib 150 mg during anti-PD-1 treatment. Peripheral blood samples averaged roughly 40,000 unique clonotypes and roughly 110,000 templates.

Here immunoSEQ multiplex PCR was the method, and the copy in TCRdb shows in-frame clones only, minus some. The sample has roughly 14,000 clones; roughly 80% are singletons. The chain uses TRBV27 and TRBJ2-1, with TRBD2 identical over 11 bases. The receptor was derived from a human donor with basal cell carcinoma. Sequenced here: PBMCs, sampled after anti-PD-1 treatment. CDR3 sequence (DNA): TGTGCCAGCAGTACCAATAGCGGGAGGGGCAATGAGCAGTTCTTC. This translates into CASSTNSGRGNEQFF.